This paragraph reports one T cell receptor beta chain. What it recognizes is unknown. These data come from a study of OX40 agonist ivuxolimab in advanced cancers. Study background: Aged about 23 to 80 with a mean of roughly 65 years, they were around 79% male.

Autoimmune disease history or systemic immunosuppression barred patients. The germline V gene has CDR1 SSHAT and CDR2 FNYEAQ (reference sequence). The V end was cut by 7 bases, the J end by 0 bases, with 22 bases between. The CDR3 covers 17 residues. Sequenced by immunoSEQ multiplex PCR; TCRdb stores in-frame clones only, minus some. The sample holds 80,000 or so clones, 90% to 95% seen once. General study findings and limits: In general, CD8+ T cells held more expanded clones than CD4+ did, on average.

The material was CD4+ or CD8+ T cells sorted from blood, obtained in a trial of the OX40 agonist ivuxolimab. The clonotype comes from an adult with an advanced solid tumor such as melanoma, head and neck, liver or kidney cancer. The chain employs TRBV7-7 and TRBJ2-7, with TRBD1 as a possible D gene (5 bases). The CDR3: CASTHMGRRQLSYEQYF. The DNA of the CDR3 is TGTGCCAGCACTCACATGGGGCGGAGACAGCTCTCCTACGAGCAGTACTTC. The whole variable domain, filled in from reference TRBV7-7 and TRBJ2-7, reads GAGVSQSPRYKVTKRGQDVTLRCDPISSHATLYWYQQALGQGPEFLTYFNYEAQPDKSGLPSDRFSAERPEGSISTLTIQRTEQRDSAMYRCASTHMGRRQLSYEQYFGPGTRLTVT.